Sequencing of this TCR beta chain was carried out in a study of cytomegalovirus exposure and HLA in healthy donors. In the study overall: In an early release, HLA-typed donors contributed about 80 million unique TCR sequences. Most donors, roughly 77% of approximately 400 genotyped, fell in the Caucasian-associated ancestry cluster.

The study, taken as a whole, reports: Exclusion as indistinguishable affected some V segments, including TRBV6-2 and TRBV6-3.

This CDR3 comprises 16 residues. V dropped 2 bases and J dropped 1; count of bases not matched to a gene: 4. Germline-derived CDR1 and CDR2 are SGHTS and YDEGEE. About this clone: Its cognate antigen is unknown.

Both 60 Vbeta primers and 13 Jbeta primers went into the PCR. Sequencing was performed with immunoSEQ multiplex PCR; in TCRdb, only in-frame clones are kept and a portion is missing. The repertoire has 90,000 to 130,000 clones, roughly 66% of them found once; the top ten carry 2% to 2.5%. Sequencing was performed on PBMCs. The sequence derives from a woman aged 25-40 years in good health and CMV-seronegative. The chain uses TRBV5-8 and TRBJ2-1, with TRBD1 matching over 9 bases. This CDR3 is CASSLSGTGSYNEQFF. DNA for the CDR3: TGTGCCAGCAGCTTATCGGGGACAGGGTCCTACAATGAGCAGTTCTTC.